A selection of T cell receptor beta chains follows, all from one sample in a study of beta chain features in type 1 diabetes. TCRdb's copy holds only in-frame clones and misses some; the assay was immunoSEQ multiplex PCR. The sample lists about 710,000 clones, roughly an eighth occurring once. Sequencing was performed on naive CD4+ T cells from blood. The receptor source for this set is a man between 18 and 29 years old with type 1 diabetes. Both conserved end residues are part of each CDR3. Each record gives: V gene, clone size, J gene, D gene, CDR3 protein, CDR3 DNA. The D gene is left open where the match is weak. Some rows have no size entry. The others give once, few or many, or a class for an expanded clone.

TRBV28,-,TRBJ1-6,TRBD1,CASTPGQGYSPLHF,TGTGCCAGCACCCCGGGACAGGGGTACTCACCCCTCCACTTT
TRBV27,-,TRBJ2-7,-,CASTRRRGPNSYEQYF,TGTGCCAGCACCCGGAGGAGGGGGCCCAACTCCTACGAGCAGTACTTC
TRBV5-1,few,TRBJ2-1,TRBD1,CASSPDRDDEQFF,TGCGCCAGCAGCCCGGACAGGGACGATGAGCAGTTCTTC
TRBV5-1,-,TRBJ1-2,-,CASSLALYGYTF,TGCGCCAGCAGCTTAGCCCTCTATGGCTACACCTTC
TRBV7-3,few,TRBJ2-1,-,CASSPQSSSYNEQFF,TGTGCCAGCAGTCCGCAGAGCAGCTCCTACAATGAGCAGTTCTTC
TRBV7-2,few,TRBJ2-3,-,CASSRDYLSTDTQYF,TGTGCCAGCAGCCGCGACTATCTTAGCACAGATACGCAGTATTTT
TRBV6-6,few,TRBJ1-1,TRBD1,CASSPWTGGLGTEAFF,TGTGCCAGCAGTCCCTGGACAGGGGGTTTGGGCACTGAAGCTTTCTTT
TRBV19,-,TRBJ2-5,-,CASSIAAGGFQETQYF,TGTGCCAGTAGTATAGCTGCTGGGGGGTTCCAAGAGACCCAGTACTTC
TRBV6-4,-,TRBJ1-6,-,CASSYSKWNSPLHF,TGTGCCAGCAGTTACTCGAAATGGAATTCACCCCTCCACTTT
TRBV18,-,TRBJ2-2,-,CASSRADTGELFF,TGTGCCAGCTCTCGAGCAGACACCGGGGAGCTGTTTTTT
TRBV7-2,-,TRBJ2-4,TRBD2,CASSSVAGGGANIQYF,TGTGCCAGCAGCTCTGTGGCGGGAGGAGGGGCAAACATTCAGTACTTC
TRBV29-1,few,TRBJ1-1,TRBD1,CSVFDRGNTEAFF,TGCAGCGTTTTTGACAGGGGGAACACTGAAGCTTTCTTT
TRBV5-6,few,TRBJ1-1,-,CASSPKAWYDTEAFF,TGTGCCAGCAGCCCGAAGGCGTGGTATGACACTGAAGCTTTCTTT
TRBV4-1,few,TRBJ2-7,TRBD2,CASSPYDSGRAGEQYF,TGCGCCAGCAGCCCATATGATAGCGGGAGAGCGGGCGAGCAGTACTTC
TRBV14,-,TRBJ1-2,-,CASSQDGSYGYTF,TGTGCCAGCAGCCAAGATGGGTCTTATGGCTACACCTTC
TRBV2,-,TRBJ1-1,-,CASSESVLGSDTEAFF,TGTGCCAGCAGTGAGTCAGTATTGGGTAGCGACACTGAAGCTTTCTTT
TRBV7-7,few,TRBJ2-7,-,CASSLGGGGDEQYF,TGTGCTAGCAGCCTTGGAGGTGGCGGGGACGAGCAGTACTTC
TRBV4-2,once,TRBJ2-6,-,CASSQVSSGANVLTF,TGTGCCAGCAGCCAAGTAAGCTCTGGGGCCAACGTCCTGACTTTC
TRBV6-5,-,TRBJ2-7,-,CASSYSRSYGSYEQYF,TGTGCCAGCAGTTACTCACGGAGTTACGGATCCTACGAGCAGTACTTC
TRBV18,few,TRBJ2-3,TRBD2,CASSPTSGRSTTDTQYF,TGTGCCAGCTCACCGACTAGCGGGAGGTCTACCACAGATACGCAGTATTTT
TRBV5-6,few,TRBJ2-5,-,CASSRQETQYF,TGTGCCAGCAGCCGGCAAGAGACCCAGTACTTC
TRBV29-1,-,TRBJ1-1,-,CSVVTRDSEAFF,TGCAGCGTTGTGACCCGGGACTCTGAAGCTTTCTTT
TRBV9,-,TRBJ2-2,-,CASSNLAGNTGELFF,TGTGCCAGCAGCAACCTTGCGGGGAACACCGGGGAGCTGTTTTTT
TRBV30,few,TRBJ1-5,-,CACSRDTNQPQHF,TGTGCCTGTTCCCGGGACACCAATCAGCCCCAGCATTTT
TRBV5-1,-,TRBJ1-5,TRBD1,CASSSGQPNQPQHF,TGCGCCAGCAGCTCGGGACAGCCCAATCAGCCCCAGCATTTT
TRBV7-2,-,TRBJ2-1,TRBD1,CASSSRDRGYNEQFF,TGTGCCAGCAGCTCGCGGGACAGGGGCTACAATGAGCAGTTCTTC
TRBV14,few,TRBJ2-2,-,CASSRDLNTGELFF,TGTGCCAGCAGCCGGGACCTGAACACCGGGGAGCTGTTTTTT
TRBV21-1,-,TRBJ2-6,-,CASSKQRQGGSGANVLTF,TGTGCCAGCAGCAAACAGCGTCAGGGAGGGTCTGGGGCCAACGTCCTGACTTTC
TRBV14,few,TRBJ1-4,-,CASSRGNEKLFF,TGTGCCAGCAGCCGAGGGAATGAAAAACTGTTTTTT
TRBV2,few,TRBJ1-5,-,CASSDNRQASNQPQHF,TGTGCCAGCAGTGATAACCGACAGGCGAGCAATCAGCCCCAGCATTTT
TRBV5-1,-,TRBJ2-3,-,CASSVGRDTQYF,TGCGCCAGCAGCGTGGGTAGAGATACGCAGTATTTT
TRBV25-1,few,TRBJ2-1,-,CASSESGGNEQFF,TGTGCCAGCAGTGAATCTGGGGGTAATGAGCAGTTCTTC
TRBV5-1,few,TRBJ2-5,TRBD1,CASSKGTVNQETQYF,TGCGCCAGCAGCAAAGGGACAGTAAACCAAGAGACCCAGTACTTC
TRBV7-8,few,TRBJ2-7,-,CASSAERGPYF,TGTGCCAGCAGCGCGGAACGGGGCCCGTACTTC
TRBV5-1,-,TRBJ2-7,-,CASSLEPGSGGYEQYF,TGCGCCAGCAGCTTGGAACCAGGGTCTGGGGGCTACGAGCAGTACTTC
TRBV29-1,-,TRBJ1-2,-,CSVEGVGGGYTF,TGCAGCGTTGAAGGGGTTGGAGGAGGCTACACCTTC
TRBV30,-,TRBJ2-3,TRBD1,CAWGQGDTQYF,TGTGCCTGGGGACAGGGAGATACGCAGTATTTT
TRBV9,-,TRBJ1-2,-,CASSVDRGGRGYTF,TGTGCCAGCAGCGTAGACCGGGGAGGACGGGGCTACACCTTC
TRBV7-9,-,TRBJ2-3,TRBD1,CASSGQGGTDTQYF,TGTGCCAGCAGCGGACAGGGAGGTACAGATACGCAGTATTTT
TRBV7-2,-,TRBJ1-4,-,CASSLASEKLFF,TGTGCCAGCAGCTTAGCCTCGGAAAAACTGTTTTTT
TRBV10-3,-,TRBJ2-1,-,CAISESGSPYNEQFF,TGTGCCATCAGTGAGTCGGGGTCCCCCTACAATGAGCAGTTCTTC
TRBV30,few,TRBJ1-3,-,CAWSGRSTPSGNTIYF,TGTGCCTGGAGTGGGCGTTCTACCCCCTCTGGAAACACCATATATTTT
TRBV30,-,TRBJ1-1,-,CAWTQPDRNTEAFF,TGTGCCTGGACCCAGCCCGACAGGAACACTGAAGCTTTCTTT
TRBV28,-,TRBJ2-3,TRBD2,CASGTSGSSTDTQYF,TGTGCCAGCGGAACTAGCGGGTCTAGCACAGATACGCAGTATTTT
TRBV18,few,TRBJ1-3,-,CASSPDRYSGNTIYF,TGTGCCAGCTCACCGGACCGATACTCTGGAAACACCATATATTTT
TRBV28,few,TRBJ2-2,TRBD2,CASLGLEANTGELFF,TGTGCCAGTTTGGGACTAGAGGCGAACACCGGGGAGCTGTTTTTT
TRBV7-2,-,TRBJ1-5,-,CASSSQENQPQHF,TGTGCCAGCAGCTCCCAGGAAAATCAGCCCCAGCATTTT
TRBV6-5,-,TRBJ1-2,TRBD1,CASSFGGTGNYGYTF,TGTGCCAGCAGCTTCGGGGGGACAGGAAACTATGGCTACACCTTC
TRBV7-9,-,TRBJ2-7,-,CASSLSSITYEQYF,TGTGCCAGCAGCTTATCCAGTATAACCTACGAGCAGTACTTC
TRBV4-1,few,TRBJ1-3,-,CASSQVSPASSGNTIYF,TGCGCCAGCAGCCAAGTATCGCCAGCGAGCTCTGGAAACACCATATATTTT
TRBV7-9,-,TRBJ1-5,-,CASSSTVSNQPQHF,TGTGCCAGCAGCTCGACAGTTAGCAATCAGCCCCAGCATTTT
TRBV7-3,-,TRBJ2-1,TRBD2,CASSRGSSGGVNEQFF,TGTGCCAGCAGCCGCGGCTCTAGCGGAGGGGTCAATGAGCAGTTCTTC
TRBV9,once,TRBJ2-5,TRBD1,CASSVGTGGSETQYF,TGTGCCAGCAGCGTAGGGACAGGGGGAAGTGAGACCCAGTACTTC
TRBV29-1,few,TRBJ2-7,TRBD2,CSVKELAEGEQYF,TGCAGCGTTAAGGAGCTAGCGGAGGGGGAGCAGTACTTC